This T cell receptor (beta chain) was observed in a study of post-analysis software for immune sequencing data. About the study: Multiple sclerosis in the patients followed relapsing-remitting, secondary progressive and progressive-relapsing courses. Study results and caveats: Patients showed TRBV5-6, TRBV5-1 and TRBV20-1 among five TRBV segments more frequent than in controls. Diversity measured as normalized Chao1 was significantly lower in multiple sclerosis patients than in controls. Samples made in the same batch grouped tightly together by F measure.

Unique-molecular-identifier-tagged TCR beta cDNA libraries were used. From approximately 1 to 10 million T cells, hundreds of thousands of cDNA molecules were obtained. TCRdb reanalysed the PCR reads using MiXCR and keeps one entry per CDR3 protein. This repertoire shows about 260,000 distinct CDR3 sequences, 35% to 40% found once; its top ten account for around 4.8%. This CDR3 region has 16 residues. The V and J ends lost 4 bases and 1 base respectively, with 16 bases between them. Per germline, CDR1 SEHNR and CDR2 FQNEAQ (reference sequence). This clonotype turned up a few times. Its antigen remains unidentified.

The clonotype comes from a girl aged 5-17 years with multiple sclerosis. The sequencing sample was made of blood. J is TRBJ1-1 and V is TRBV7-9; D possibly corresponds to TRBD1 (6 bases). The CDR3 region has the DNA TGTGCCAGCAGCTCCGGGACACAGGGCCGGAACACTGAAGCTTTCTTT. Amino acids: CASSSGTQGRNTEAFF.